A single sample is the source of the 9 T cell receptor beta chains below, sequenced in a study of CD4+ T cells in melanoma. Clones were read by immunoSEQ multiplex PCR, and TCRdb kept only the in-frame ones, dropping some. The table shows roughly 140,000 clones, with about nine tenths occurring only once. These receptors originate from a human donor with melanoma.

This sequence joins TRBV21-1 and TRBJ1-5. TRBV21-1 is a pseudogene. This CDR3 spans 13 amino acids. CDR3 region: CASSKRPNQPQHF. As DNA, the CDR3 is TGTGCCAGCAGCAAACGGCCCAATCAGCCCCAGCATTTT.

This rearrangement joins TRBV5-4 to TRBJ1-1; tentative D call: TRBD1 (6 bases). CDR3 length: 12 amino acids. The germline V gene encodes CDR1 SGHNT and CDR2 YYREEE (reference sequence). V lost 4 bases and J 10 bases, leaving 14 bases between the germline ends. CDR3 in amino acids: CASSGGPQGAFF. The CDR3, as DNA: TGTGCCAGCAGCGGGGGCCCCCAGGGAGCTTTCTTT. Drawing the rest from reference TRBV5-4 and TRBJ1-1, the complete variable domain is ETGVTQSPTHLIKTRGQQVTLRCSSQSGHNTVSWYQQALGQGPQFIFQYYREEENGRGNFPPRFSGLQFPNYSSELNVNALELDDSALYLCASSGGPQGAFFGQGTRLTVV.

The rearrangement joins TRBV19 to TRBJ1-1, with D unresolved. V was cut by 0 bases and J by 1 base, with 12 bases left in between. Germline V gives CDR1 LNHDA, CDR2 SQIVND (reference sequence). This CDR3 is 16 amino acids long. CDR3 in amino acids: CASSIDAGSGNTEAFF. In DNA, the CDR3 is TGTGCCAGTAGTATAGATGCGGGGTCGGGGAACACTGAAGCTTTCTTT.

This chain connects TRBV4-1 to TRBJ2-1, with a tentative D call TRBD2 (6 bases). The CDR3 loop spans 17 amino acids. The V end was cut by 1 base, the J end by 7 bases, with 20 bases between. Germline V CDR1 and CDR2: MGHRA, YSYEKL. The CDR3 bases are TGCGCCAGCAGCCAAGGTCACGCGGGGCTTTCATTGAATGAGCAGTTCTTC. Translation: CASSQGHAGLSLNEQFF.

The rearrangement uses TRBV4-2 and TRBJ2-3; D could derive from TRBD1 or TRBD2 (5 bases each). CDR3 length: 17 amino acids. From germline, CDR1 is LGHNA and CDR2 YNFKEQ. V shed 0 bases and J shed 5 bases, with 18 bases lying between them. CDR3 region: CASSQDLVAFGGDTQYF. In DNA, the CDR3 is TGTGCCAGCAGCCAAGATTTGGTAGCGTTTGGGGGAGATACGCAGTATTTT.

This sequence joins TRBV5-1 and TRBJ1-1, with D possibly matching TRBD1 (5 bases). CDR1 is SGHRS, CDR2 YFSETQ, per germline. The V and J ends lost 4 bases and 3 bases respectively, with 10 bases between them. The CDR3 sequence is 13 residues long. The CDR3 DNA reads TGCGCCAGCAGCCTGGCGGGGGACACTGAAGCTTTCTTT. Its protein is CASSLAGDTEAFF.

This chain connects TRBV6-4 to TRBJ1-1; 8 nucleotides agree with TRBD1. Germline values: CDR1 MRHNA, CDR2 SNTAGT. The CDR3 contains 15 residues. Trimming removed 5 bases from V and 4 bases from J; junction bases left unmatched: 9. Written as DNA, the CDR3 is TGTGCCAGCAGTAGGACTCAGGGGGCGGGCACTGAAGCTTTCTTT. This sequence encodes CASSRTQGAGTEAFF.

The chain is built from TRBV18 and TRBJ2-1; D ambiguous. There are 13 residues in the CDR3. Germline assignment: CDR1 KGHSH and CDR2 LQKENI. Trimming took off 0 bases at V and 10 bases at J, with 10 bases between the two ends. DNA of the CDR3: TGTGCCAGCTCACCACCCGGTGGGTACGAGCAGTTCTTC. The encoded protein is CASSPPGGYEQFF.

The V and J genes are TRBV5-1 and TRBJ2-7; perhaps TRBD1 as D (7 bases). This CDR3 region has 16 residues. V lost 0 bases and J lost 4, with 17 bases in between. Looked up from germline, CDR1 is SGHRS and CDR2 is YFSETQ. The CDR3, as DNA: TGCGCCAGCAGCTTGGGAGGAGGGGGCGCCCCTTACGAGCAGTACTTC. Translated, it gives CASSLGGGGAPYEQYF.